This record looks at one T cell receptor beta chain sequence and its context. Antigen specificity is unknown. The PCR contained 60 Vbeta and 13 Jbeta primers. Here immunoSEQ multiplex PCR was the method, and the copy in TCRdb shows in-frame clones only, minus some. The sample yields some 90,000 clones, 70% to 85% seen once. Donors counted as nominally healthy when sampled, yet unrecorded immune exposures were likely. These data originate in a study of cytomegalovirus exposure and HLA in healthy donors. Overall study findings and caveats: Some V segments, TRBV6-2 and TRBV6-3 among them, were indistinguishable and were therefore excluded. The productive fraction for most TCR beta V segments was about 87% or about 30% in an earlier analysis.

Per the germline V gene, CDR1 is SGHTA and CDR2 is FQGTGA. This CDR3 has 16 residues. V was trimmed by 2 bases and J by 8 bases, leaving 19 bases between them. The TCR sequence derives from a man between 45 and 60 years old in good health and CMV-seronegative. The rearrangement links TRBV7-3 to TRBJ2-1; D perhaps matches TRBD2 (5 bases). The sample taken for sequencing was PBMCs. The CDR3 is CASSLYLGAGFDEQFF. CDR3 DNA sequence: TGTGCCAGCAGCTTATATCTGGGAGCCGGTTTCGATGAGCAGTTCTTC.